This entry is about one T cell receptor delta chain. The sample holds other DNA sequences that translate to the same CDR3. TCRdb reanalysed the reads with CATT. Of 6,000 to 7,000 delta-chain clones listed, roughly 1.9% are singletons. The V gene's germline CDR1 is GEAIGNYY and CDR2 EKD. This CDR3 spans 23 amino acids. Trimming pared 1 base from V and 0 bases from J, leaving 27 bases between. The record originates from a study of gamma-delta chains in newborns, infants, children. Study summary: Microbial exposure reportedly drives polyclonal innate γδ T cell expansion after birth.

The V and J genes are TRDV2 and TRDJ3; the D is unclear. Sequencing was carried out using blood. The source is a child who was a newborn, infant or young child, either healthy, febrile or measles-vaccinated (not recorded which). CDR3 coding DNA: TGTGCCTGTGACACGGGCTTCTCCGAGGAGGGACCCCATAGCTCCTGGGACACCCGACAGATGTTTTTC. The encoded protein is CACDTGFSEEGPHSSWDTRQMFF.